This TCR beta chain was identified in a study of cytomegalovirus exposure and HLA in healthy donors. Study at large: From donors who were HLA-typed, an early data release held 70 million to 90 million unique TCRs.

This clone came up a few times. The target antigen is unknown. Study-wide points: A prior analysis recorded that most TCR beta V segments were productive about 90% or about 30% of the time.

Primers: 60 Vbeta forward and 13 Jbeta reverse. Assay: immunoSEQ multiplex PCR; the TCRdb copy retains only in-frame clones and omits some. Among 95,000 to 130,000 clones listed, around 75% were seen once. In germline, CDR1 is SGHDT, CDR2 YYEEEE. This CDR3 is built from 16 residues. J lost 4 bases, V lost 4 bases, and 9 bases had no gene match. This receptor was identified in a woman aged 18-29 years in good health and CMV-seronegative. The sample comprised PBMCs. V and J are TRBV5-6 and TRBJ1-5; 9 bases match TRBD1. CDR3 coding DNA: TGTGCCAGCAGCACACGGGTCGGACAGGGGAATCAGCCCCAGCATTTT. Translating it yields CASSTRVGQGNQPQHF.